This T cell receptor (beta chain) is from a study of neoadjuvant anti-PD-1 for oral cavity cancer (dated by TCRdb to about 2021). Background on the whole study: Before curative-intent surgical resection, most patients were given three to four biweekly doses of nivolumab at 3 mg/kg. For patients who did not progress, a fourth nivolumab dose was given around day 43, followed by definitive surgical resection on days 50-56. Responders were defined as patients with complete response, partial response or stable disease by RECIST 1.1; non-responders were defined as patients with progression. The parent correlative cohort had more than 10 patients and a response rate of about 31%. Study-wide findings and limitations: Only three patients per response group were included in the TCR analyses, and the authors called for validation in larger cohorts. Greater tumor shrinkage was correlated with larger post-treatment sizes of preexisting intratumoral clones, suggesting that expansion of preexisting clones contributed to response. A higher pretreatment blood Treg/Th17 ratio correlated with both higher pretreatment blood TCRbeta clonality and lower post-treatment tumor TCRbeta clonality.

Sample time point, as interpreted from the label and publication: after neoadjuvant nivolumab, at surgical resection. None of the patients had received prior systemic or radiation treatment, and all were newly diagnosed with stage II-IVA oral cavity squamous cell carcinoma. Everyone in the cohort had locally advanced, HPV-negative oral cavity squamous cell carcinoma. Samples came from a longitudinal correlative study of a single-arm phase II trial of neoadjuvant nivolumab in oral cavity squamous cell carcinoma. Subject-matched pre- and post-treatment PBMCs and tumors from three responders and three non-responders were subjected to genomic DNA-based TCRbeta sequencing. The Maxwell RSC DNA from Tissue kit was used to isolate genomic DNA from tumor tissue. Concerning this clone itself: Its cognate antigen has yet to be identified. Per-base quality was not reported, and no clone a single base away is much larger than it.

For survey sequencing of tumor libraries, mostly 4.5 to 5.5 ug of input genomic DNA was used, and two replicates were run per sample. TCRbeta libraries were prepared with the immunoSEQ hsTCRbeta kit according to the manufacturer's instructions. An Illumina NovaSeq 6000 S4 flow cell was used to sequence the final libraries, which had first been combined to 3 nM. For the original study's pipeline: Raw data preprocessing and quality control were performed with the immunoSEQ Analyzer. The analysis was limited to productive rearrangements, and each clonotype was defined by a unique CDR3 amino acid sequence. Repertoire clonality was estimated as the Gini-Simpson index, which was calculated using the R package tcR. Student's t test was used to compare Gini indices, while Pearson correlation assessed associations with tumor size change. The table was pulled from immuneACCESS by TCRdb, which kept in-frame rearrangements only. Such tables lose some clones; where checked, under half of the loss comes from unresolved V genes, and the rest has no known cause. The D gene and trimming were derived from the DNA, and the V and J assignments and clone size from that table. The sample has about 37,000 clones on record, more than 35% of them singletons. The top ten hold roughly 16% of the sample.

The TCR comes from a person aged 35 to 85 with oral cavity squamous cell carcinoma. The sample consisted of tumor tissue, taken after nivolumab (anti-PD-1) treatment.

This receptor carries the CDR3 CASSLGPTNQETQYF. The bases read TGTGCCAGCAGCTTAGGTCCGACGAACCAAGAGACCCAGTACTTC. Recombination linked TRBV11-2 to TRBJ2-5; the D gene cannot be resolved reliably. CDR1 is given as SGHAT and CDR2 as FQNNGV, both from the germline V gene. The germline ends are 9 bases apart after V is trimmed by 1 base and J by 0 bases. The CDR3 spans 15 residues, from the cysteine through the phenylalanine. The read is trimmed to its CDR3 DNA, 45 bases read in frame from base 1.